The rows below give T cell receptor beta chains drawn from one sample of a study of cytomegalovirus exposure and HLA in healthy donors. The table came from immunoSEQ multiplex PCR; TCRdb's copy has only in-frame clones and leaves some out. The table includes 98,000 or so clones, 60% to 80% detected once. Sequenced material: PBMCs. These receptors were obtained from a man in his fifties or sixties in good health and CMV-seropositive. Both conserved end residues are trimmed from each CDR3. D genes are given only for firm matches.

D gene,V gene,J gene,CDR3 protein
.,TRBV1,TRBJ2-5,TSSQDPSTSPETQY
.,TRBV7-9,TRBJ1-5,ASSYGVSNQPQH
TRBD1,TRBV6-5,TRBJ1-2,ASSYLRTRDRGGYT
TRBD1,TRBV28,TRBJ1-1,ASRRITGDTEAF
TRBD1,TRBV7-3,TRBJ1-6,ASSSQGALNSPLH
TRBD2,TRBV5-5,TRBJ2-1,ASSRWTSATYNEQF
TRBD1,TRBV19,TRBJ1-4,ASSPGTGGDGGKLF
.,TRBV6-5,TRBJ2-7,ASTAPDPRGGEQY
.,TRBV27,TRBJ2-3,ASSFRGSRSSTDTQY
.,TRBV19,TRBJ1-5,ASSIAGPFQPQH
.,TRBV1,TRBJ1-2,TSSQDRETGAQGYGYT
TRBD1,TRBV28,TRBJ1-2,ASSWNRGLGGYT
.,TRBV28,TRBJ2-7,ASSSQGIKDTRFHEQY
.,TRBV27,TRBJ1-6,ASSFLTAGGDNSPLH
TRBD1,TRBV15,TRBJ2-7,ATSRGGQGTYEQY
.,TRBV7-2,TRBJ2-1,ASSSSRYNEQF
TRBD1,TRBV23-1,TRBJ1-5,ASSQWGQSTGNQPQH
.,TRBV19,TRBJ2-3,ASSMSRGTDTQY